These 10 T cell receptor beta chains were sequenced from one sample in a study of cytomegalovirus exposure and HLA in healthy donors. The PCR ran on 60 Vbeta and 13 Jbeta primers. Assay used: immunoSEQ multiplex PCR; TCRdb lists only in-frame clones, some missing. The data contain about 110,000 clones, about three quarters of them seen just once; the ten biggest clones take up roughly 6%. The sequencing input was PBMCs. These receptors were obtained from a male donor in good health and CMV-seronegative.

This chain connects TRBV9 to TRBJ2-7, with a weak D call TRBD2 (6 bases). Trimming cost V 0 bases and J 2 bases, with 12 bases left between them. Germline-derived CDR1 and CDR2 are SGDLS and YYNGEE. The length of the CDR3 is 15 residues. Here the CDR3 DNA reads TGTGCCAGCAGCGTAGGTACGGGAGAAGCCTACGAGCAGTACTTC. Translated: CASSVGTGEAYEQYF.

The chain uses TRBV7-9 and TRBJ2-1, with D possibly being TRBD2 (5 bases). This CDR3 is built from 14 residues. Germline CDR1 is SEHNR and CDR2 is FQNEAQ (reference sequence). Trimming cost V 5 bases and J 5 bases, with 13 bases left between them. The CDR3, as DNA: TGTGCCAGCAGCCTTCCGGGGAACAACAATGAGCAGTTCTTC. This codes for CASSLPGNNNEQFF.

The chain has TRBV5-1 and TRBJ1-6; 7 bases align to TRBD1. V was pared by 5 bases and J by 10 bases, with 12 bases of the junction left unmatched. The germline CDR1 and CDR2 sequences are SGHRS and YFSETQ. The CDR3 contains 15 residues. In DNA form, the CDR3 reads TGCGCCAGCAGTAACCAAACAGGGGTCGGGTCACCCCTCCACTTT. Translating it yields CASSNQTGVGSPLHF.

The chain combines TRBV9 with TRBJ2-1; 11 nucleotides match TRBD1. V shed 3 bases, J shed 7 bases, and the junction held 9 bases outside the gene matches. CDR3 length: 16 amino acids. Germline CDR1 SGDLS, CDR2 YYNGEE. CDR3 region: CASSAIGQGAMNEQFF. In DNA, the CDR3 is TGTGCCAGCAGCGCAATTGGACAGGGGGCCATGAATGAGCAGTTCTTC.

The J gene is TRBJ2-5, the V gene TRBV4-1; 10 nucleotides line up with TRBD2. The V gene's germline CDR1 is MGHRA and CDR2 YSYEKL. The CDR3 extends over 16 amino acids. The V segment lost 0 bases and the J segment 5 bases; nucleotides outside the gene matches: 6. The chain's CDR3 is CASSQDGLADTETQYF. The CDR3 bases are TGCGCCAGCAGCCAAGATGGACTAGCGGATACGGAGACCCAGTACTTC.

CDR3 in DNA: TGTGCCAGCAGCTCCACAGGGGCGTTTGGGCAGTACTTC. Its translation is CASSSTGAFGQYF. V usage is TRBV7-8 and J usage is TRBJ2-5; the match to TRBD1 covers 7 bases. CDR1 and CDR2 (germline): SGHVS, FQNEAQ. The CDR3 runs to 13 residues. Trimming removed 4 bases from V and 11 bases from J; junction bases left unmatched: 10.

The gene calls are TRBV5-1 and TRBJ1-5; 7 bases are a match to TRBD1. From germline, CDR1 is SGHRS and CDR2 YFSETQ. Germline trimming cut 4 bases from V and 5 bases from J; bases unmatched to any gene: 3. This CDR3 has 13 residues. The CDR3 region is CASSRDSYQPQHF. CDR3 sequence (DNA): TGCGCCAGCAGCCGGGACAGTTATCAGCCCCAGCATTTT.

The V and J genes are TRBV5-1 and TRBJ2-7; D possibly corresponds to TRBD2 (5 bases). Deletions cut 4 bases from V and 1 base from J, with 21 bases between. CDR1 is SGHRS and CDR2 is YFSETQ in the germline V gene. CDR3 length: 17 amino acids. Written as DNA, the CDR3 is TGCGCCAGCAGCCGTGGACCGTTACGTTCGGGGTCCTACGAGCAGTACTTC. It yields the protein CASSRGPLRSGSYEQYF.

The chain employs TRBV5-4 and TRBJ1-2, with TRBD1 matching 9 bases. J was trimmed by 2 bases and V by 0 bases; bases with no gene match: 11. Germline V lookup: CDR1 SGHNT, CDR2 YYREEE (reference sequence). CDR3 length: 18 residues. The chain's CDR3 is CASSLALLGTGSNYGYTF. The DNA of the CDR3 is TGTGCCAGCAGCTTGGCCCTATTAGGGACAGGGAGCAACTATGGCTACACCTTC.

The chain carries TRBV15 and TRBJ2-7; TRBD2 is a possible D gene (5 bases). The CDR3 runs 14 residues. Germline V lookup: CDR1 LNHNV, CDR2 YYDKDF (reference sequence). Trimming removed 0 bases from V and 2 bases from J, with 8 bases in between. The DNA for the CDR3 is TGTGCCACCAGCAGAGAAATCGGGGCCTACGAGCAGTACTTC. Its protein product is CATSREIGAYEQYF.